Each of the 18 T cell receptor beta chains below was sequenced from the same sample in a study of blood T cell repertoires in COVID-19 (dated by TCRdb to 2018 to 2020). Library construction relied on the immunoSEQ multiplex PCR assay. Entries here come from immuneACCESS through TCRdb and include only in-frame sequences with V and J called. Some clones fail to appear in such tables; in the studies checked, an unresolved V gene covers under half of the shortfall, and the cause of the remainder is unknown. This sample comprises approximately 200,000 clones, about 84% of them detected only once. Of the sample, 8% to 10% is held by the ten largest clones. The specimen sequenced was PBMCs or T cells enriched from blood (not recorded which). The receptor set was obtained from a woman aged 25 to 39 who had recovered from COVID-19.

This clone was picked up one time. This chain joins TRBV25-1 and TRBJ2-7; unclear D gene. CDR3 length equals 11 residues. The V gene's germline CDR1 is MGHDK and CDR2 SYGVNS. Trimming cost V 6 bases and J 1 base, with 4 bases left between them. CDR3 coding DNA: TGTGCCAGCAGGTCATCCTACGAGCAGTACTTC. Its translation is CASRSSYEQYF.

The chain links TRBV5-5 to TRBJ1-4; D is undetermined. The CDR3 length is 15 residues. The V gene's germline CDR1 is SGHKS and CDR2 YYEKEE (reference sequence). The ends were cut back, 4 bases at V and 7 bases at J, with 17 bases in the middle. This chain's CDR3 is CASSPLGLRGEKLFF. Written as DNA, the CDR3 is TGTGCCAGCAGCCCTCTGGGCCTGCGGGGTGAAAAACTGTTTTTT. Together with reference TRBV5-5 and TRBJ1-4, the CDR3 gives the full variable domain: DAGVTQSPTHLIKTRGQQVTLRCSPISGHKSVSWYQQVLGQGPQFIFQYYEKEERGRGNFPDRFSARQFPNYSSELNVNALLLGDSALYLCASSPLGLRGEKLFFGSGTQLSVL.

CDR3 bases: TGTGCCAGCAGCTTAGGAGATCGGCAGTATTTT. Protein product: CASSLGDRQYF. The rearrangement links TRBV11-1 to TRBJ2-3; D not certain. CDR1 SGHAT and CDR2 FQDESV come from the germline V gene (reference sequence). CDR3 length equals 11 residues. Trimming left V 1 base short and J 11 bases short, with 7 bases between.

The chain joins TRBV28 to TRBJ2-3, with D possibly being TRBD1 (5 bases). The CDR3 totals 14 residues. Trimming removed 5 bases at V and 3 bases at J, with 12 bases between. Germline V gene lookup returns CDR1 MDHEN and CDR2 SYDVKM. CDR3 region: CASSRDAGTDTQYF. DNA of the CDR3: TGTGCCAGCAGTCGCGATGCAGGGACAGATACGCAGTATTTT.

The V and J genes are TRBV5-8 and TRBJ2-5; 10 bases fit TRBD1. Trimming at V came to 4 bases and at J to 4 bases, leaving 7 bases not matched to a gene. Per the germline V gene, CDR1 is SGHTS and CDR2 is YDEGEE. This CDR3 has 15 amino acids. The CDR3 here is CASSQWTGGGETQYF. Written as DNA, the CDR3 is TGTGCCAGCAGCCAGTGGACAGGGGGAGGAGAGACCCAGTACTTC.

The V gene is TRBV5-4, the J gene TRBJ2-1; 8 bases match TRBD1. This CDR3 has 16 amino acids. Per the germline V gene, CDR1 is SGHNT and CDR2 is YYREEE (reference sequence). J lost 4 bases, V lost 4 bases, and 10 bases had no gene match. CDR3 DNA sequence: TGTGCCAGCAGCGGTTACGGGACAGGAGTATACAATGAGCAGTTCTTC. This codes for CASSGYGTGVYNEQFF.

V is TRBV6-5 and J is TRBJ2-3; 13 nucleotides line up with TRBD2. CDR1 MNHEY and CDR2 SVGAGI come from the germline V gene. The trim removed 2 bases at V and 1 base at J, leaving 0 bases unmatched. This CDR3 has 16 residues. For the CDR3, the DNA is TGTGCCAGCAGTTACGGGACTAGCGGGGGCACAGATACGCAGTATTTT. Amino acid sequence: CASSYGTSGGTDTQYF.

This clone was observed a few times. In nucleotides, the CDR3 is TGTGCCACCAGCAGAGGTCGGACAGATAATCAGCCCCAGCATTTT. Translating gives CATSRGRTDNQPQHF. The chain carries TRBV15 and TRBJ1-5; D perhaps matches TRBD1 (6 bases). Germline V gene sequence: CDR1 LNHNV, CDR2 YYDKDF (reference sequence). Deletions cut 1 base from V and 4 bases from J, with 11 bases between. The CDR3 covers 15 residues.

The chain couples TRBV10-3 to TRBJ2-7; D is perhaps TRBD1 (6 bases). The length of the CDR3 is 12 residues. Trimming took off 6 bases at V and 6 bases at J, with 12 bases between the two ends. Germline loops: CDR1 ENHRY, CDR2 SYGVKD. As DNA, the CDR3 is TGTGCCATCAGGAAGGACAGCAGCGAGCAGTACTTC. Its translation: CAIRKDSSEQYF.

The chain links TRBV14 to TRBJ2-1; 7 bases are shared with TRBD2. The ends lost 0 bases at V and 12 bases at J; junction bases unmatched: 11. The CDR3 has 15 residues. Germline lookup yields CDR1 SGHDN and CDR2 FVKESK. CDR3 nucleotides: TGTGCCAGCAGCCAAGATCGACTCGCGGGAGTTGGGCAGTTCTTC. This translates into CASSQDRLAGVGQFF.

V is TRBV6-2 or TRBV6-3 and J is TRBJ2-7; 12 bases fit TRBD2. The CDR3 contains 16 residues. CDR1 MNHEY and CDR2 SVGEGT come from the germline V gene. V was clipped by 4 bases and J by 4 bases; unmatched bases: 8. The CDR3 protein is CASSSPTSGRLYEQYF. CDR3 DNA: TGTGCCAGCAGTTCCCCAACTAGCGGGAGGTTATACGAGCAGTACTTC.

CDR3 region: CASSHRGGISYEQYF. The CDR3 DNA is TGTGCCAGCAGCCATCGAGGGGGCATTTCCTACGAGCAGTACTTC. This chain connects TRBV3-1 (or the pseudogene TRBV3-2) to TRBJ2-7, with TRBD1 matching 7 bases. This CDR3 region has 15 residues. The germline CDR1 and CDR2 sequences are LGHDT and YNNKEL (reference sequence). Trimming took 3 bases from V and 1 from J; bases not matched to a gene: 6.

The chain recombines TRBV19 with TRBJ2-7; D is possibly TRBD1 (5 bases). Germline CDR1 LNHDA, CDR2 SQIVND (reference sequence). The length of the CDR3 is 12 residues. V was cut by 11 bases and J by 1 base, with 12 bases left in between. CDR3 protein: CALGRPSYEQYF. The CDR3 DNA sequence: TGTGCCTTGGGGCGGCCGTCCTACGAGCAGTACTTC.

The chain combines TRBV5-1 with TRBJ1-1; a weak D match, TRBD1 (6 bases). The V gene's germline CDR1 is SGHRS and CDR2 YFSETQ. The V end was cut by 0 bases, the J end by 2 bases, with 11 bases between. There are 15 residues in the CDR3. CDR3 protein: CASSLATGLNTEAFF. The CDR3 bases are TGCGCCAGCAGCTTGGCCACAGGGCTAAACACTGAAGCTTTCTTT.

CDR3 sequence reads: CATSDASGTVDETQYF. The CDR3 nucleotides read TGTGCCACCAGTGATGCATCCGGGACAGTGGACGAGACCCAGTACTTC. V is TRBV24-1 and J is TRBJ2-5; 7 bases match TRBD1. Trimming removed 3 bases from V and 5 bases from J; junction bases left unmatched: 11. The CDR3 sequence is 16 residues long. CDR1 and CDR2 from the germline V gene are KGHDR and SFDVKD.

The chain employs TRBV27 and TRBJ2-1; TRBD2 aligns across 16 bases. The CDR3 sequence is 15 residues long. Losses at the gene ends were 6 bases for V and 7 bases for J; bases not matched to a gene: 3. Germline values: CDR1 MNHEY, CDR2 SMNVEV (reference sequence). Here the CDR3 reads CASRGLAGGDNEQFF. CDR3 in DNA: TGTGCCAGCAGGGGACTAGCGGGAGGGGATAATGAGCAGTTCTTC.

Here the CDR3 DNA reads TGTGCCATCAGTGAGTCTCAGGAGGTAGAAGAAAAACTGTTTTTT. Translation: CAISESQEVEEKLFF. V gene TRBV10-3 combines with J gene TRBJ1-4; D not certain. V was trimmed by 0 bases and J by 8 bases, leaving 13 bases between them. The CDR3 is 15 amino acids. The germline gives CDR1 ENHRY, CDR2 SYGVKD.

The table lists this clone with a count of one. J is TRBJ2-7 and V is TRBV19; D remains ambiguous. V was trimmed by 2 bases and J by 3 bases, leaving 17 bases between them. CDR1 is LNHDA and CDR2 is SQIVND in the germline V gene (reference sequence). The CDR3 is 16 residues long. The CDR3 here is CASSITSGAHLYEQYF. For the CDR3, the DNA is TGTGCCAGTAGTATAACGTCTGGAGCCCATCTCTACGAGCAGTACTTC.